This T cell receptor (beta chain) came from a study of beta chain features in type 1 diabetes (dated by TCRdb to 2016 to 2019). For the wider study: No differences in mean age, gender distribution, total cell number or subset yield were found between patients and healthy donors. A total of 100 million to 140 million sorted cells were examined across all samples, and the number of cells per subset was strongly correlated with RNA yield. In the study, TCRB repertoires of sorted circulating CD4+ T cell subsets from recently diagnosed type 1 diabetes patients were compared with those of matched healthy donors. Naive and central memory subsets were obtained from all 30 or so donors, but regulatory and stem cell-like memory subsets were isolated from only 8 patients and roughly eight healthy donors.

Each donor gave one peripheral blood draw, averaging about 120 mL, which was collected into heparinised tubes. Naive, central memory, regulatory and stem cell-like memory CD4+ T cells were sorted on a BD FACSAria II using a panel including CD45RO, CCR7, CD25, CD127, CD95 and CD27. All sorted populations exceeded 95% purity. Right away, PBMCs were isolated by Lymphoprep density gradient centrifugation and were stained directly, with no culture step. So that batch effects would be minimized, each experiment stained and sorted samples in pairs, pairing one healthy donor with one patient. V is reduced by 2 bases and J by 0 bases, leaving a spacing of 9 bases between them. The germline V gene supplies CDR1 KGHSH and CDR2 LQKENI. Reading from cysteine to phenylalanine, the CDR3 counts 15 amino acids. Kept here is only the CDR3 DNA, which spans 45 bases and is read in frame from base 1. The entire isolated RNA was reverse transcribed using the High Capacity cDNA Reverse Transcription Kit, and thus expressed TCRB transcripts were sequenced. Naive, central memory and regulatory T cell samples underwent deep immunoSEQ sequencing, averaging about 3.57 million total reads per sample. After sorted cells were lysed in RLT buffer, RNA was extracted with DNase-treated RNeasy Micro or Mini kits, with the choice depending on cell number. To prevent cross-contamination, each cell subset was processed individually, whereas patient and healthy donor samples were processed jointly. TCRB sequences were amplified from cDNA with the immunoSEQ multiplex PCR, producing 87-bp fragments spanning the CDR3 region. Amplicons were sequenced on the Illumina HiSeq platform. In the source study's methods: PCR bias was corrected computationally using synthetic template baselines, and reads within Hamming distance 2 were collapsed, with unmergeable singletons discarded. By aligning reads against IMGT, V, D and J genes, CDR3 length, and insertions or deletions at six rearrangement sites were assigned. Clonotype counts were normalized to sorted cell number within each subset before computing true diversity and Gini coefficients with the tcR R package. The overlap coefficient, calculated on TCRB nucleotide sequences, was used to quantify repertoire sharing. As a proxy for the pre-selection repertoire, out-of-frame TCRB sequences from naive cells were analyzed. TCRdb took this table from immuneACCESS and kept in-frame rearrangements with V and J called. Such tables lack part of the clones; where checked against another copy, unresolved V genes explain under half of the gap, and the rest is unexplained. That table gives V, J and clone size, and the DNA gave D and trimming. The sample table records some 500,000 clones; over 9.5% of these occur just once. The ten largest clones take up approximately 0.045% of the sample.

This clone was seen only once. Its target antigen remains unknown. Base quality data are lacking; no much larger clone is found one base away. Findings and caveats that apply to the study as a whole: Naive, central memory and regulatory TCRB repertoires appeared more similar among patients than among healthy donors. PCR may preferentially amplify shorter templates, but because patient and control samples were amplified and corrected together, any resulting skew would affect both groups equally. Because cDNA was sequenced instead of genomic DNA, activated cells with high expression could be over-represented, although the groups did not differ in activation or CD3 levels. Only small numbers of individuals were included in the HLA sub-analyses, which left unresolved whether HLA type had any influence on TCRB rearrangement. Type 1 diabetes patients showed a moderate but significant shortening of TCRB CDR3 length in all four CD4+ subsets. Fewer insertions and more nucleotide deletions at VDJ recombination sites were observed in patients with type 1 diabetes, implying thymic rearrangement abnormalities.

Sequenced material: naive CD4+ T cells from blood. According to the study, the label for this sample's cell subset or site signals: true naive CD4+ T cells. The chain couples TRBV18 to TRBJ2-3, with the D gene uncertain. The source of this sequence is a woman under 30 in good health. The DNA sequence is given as TGTGCCAGCTCACCAATTGAAGCTAGCACAGATACGCAGTATTTT. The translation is CASSPIEASTDTQYF.